A single sample gave rise to the 28 T cell receptor beta chains below, sequenced in a study of shared clonotypes between healthy human individuals. TCRdb keeps only in-frame clones here, not all; method: immunoSEQ multiplex PCR. The sample consists of about 110,000 clones, roughly two thirds of them appearing once. Sequenced: memory CD8+ T cells sorted from blood. Subset of the sample: CD45RO+ cells pooled with CCR7-negative TemRA cells. The receptors were gathered from a woman aged 25 to 39 in good health.

This clone was detected many times. Other DNA sequences of this sample code for an identical CDR3. The chain uses TRBV27 and TRBJ2-7, with TRBD2 matching 8 bases. The CDR3 length is 15 residues. The germline V gene has CDR1 MNHEY and CDR2 SMNVEV (reference sequence). Unmatched junction bases numbered 7, after V lost 1 base and J lost 5 bases. The CDR3 DNA is TGTGCCAGCAGTTTATATAGGACTAGCATCGACGAGCAGTACTTC. Its translation: CASSLYRTSIDEQYF.

The chain has TRBV28 and TRBJ2-7; 7 bases map to TRBD2. With 5 bases clipped from V and 4 bases from J, the junction kept 8 bases outside the gene matches. This CDR3 is built from 14 residues. The V gene's germline CDR1 is MDHEN and CDR2 SYDVKM. In DNA, the CDR3 is TGTGCCAGCAGTATGGGGACGGGGGGTTACGAGCAGTACTTC. Protein sequence: CASSMGTGGYEQYF.

The chain couples TRBV6-1 to TRBJ1-1; 9 bases map to TRBD1. Germline V gene lookup returns CDR1 MNHNS and CDR2 SASEGT. The V and J ends lost 1 base and 4 bases, in that order; junction bases with no gene match: 4. The CDR3 spans 15 residues. In nucleotides, the CDR3 is TGTGCCAGCAGTGAAGACCCACAGGGGGCCACTGAAGCTTTCTTT. Amino acid sequence: CASSEDPQGATEAFF.

The chain carries TRBV5-1 and TRBJ1-1; D perhaps matches TRBD1 (5 bases). V was shortened by 4 bases and J by 1 base, with 14 bases between the two germline ends. This CDR3 has 15 residues. The germline V gene encodes CDR1 SGHRS and CDR2 YFSETQ. CDR3 DNA: TGCGCCAGCAGCCCGGGGCGGGCGGGGAACACTGAAGCTTTCTTT. Amino acid sequence: CASSPGRAGNTEAFF.

This clone was counted once. V usage is TRBV6-1 and J usage is TRBJ1-1; D remains ambiguous. V lost 4 bases and J lost 0, with 6 bases in between. This CDR3 comprises 13 residues. CDR1 and CDR2 from the germline V gene are MNHNS and SASEGT. The CDR3 protein is CASSGDMNTEAFF. CDR3 DNA: TGTGCCAGCAGTGGAGATATGAACACTGAAGCTTTCTTT.

In its sample, this clone was seen once. This chain joins TRBV18 and TRBJ2-1; D is unresolved. The CDR3 is 19 amino acids. Trimming left V 5 bases short and J 1 base short, with 24 bases between. Germline CDR1 KGHSH, CDR2 LQKENI. The CDR3 DNA reads as TGTGCCAGCTCAAGTTTCTATGAGACCACGGTTGAATCCTACAATGAGCAGTTCTTC. It yields the protein CASSSFYETTVESYNEQFF.

The V call is TRBV7-9, the J call TRBJ2-3; 7 bases fit TRBD2. Germline-derived CDR1 and CDR2 are SEHNR and FQNEAQ (reference sequence). Trimming took 2 bases from V and 2 from J; bases not matched to a gene: 4. This CDR3 spans 15 amino acids. The DNA of the CDR3 is TGTGCCAGCAGCTTAACCAGCGGGGACACAGATACGCAGTATTTT. Its translation is CASSLTSGDTDTQYF.

The chain links TRBV6-5 to TRBJ2-3, with a tentative D call TRBD1 (6 bases). The ends were cut back, 10 bases at V and 4 bases at J, with 12 bases in the middle. The CDR3 loop spans 12 amino acids. Germline V gene sequence: CDR1 MNHEY, CDR2 SVGAGI. The CDR3 spells CANPRGSDTQYF. The CDR3 bases are TGTGCCAACCCGAGGGGGTCAGATACGCAGTATTTT.

The V and J genes are TRBV28 and TRBJ1-2, with D possibly TRBD1 on 5 matching bases. The CDR3 length is 13 residues. The ends were cut back, 7 bases at V and 4 bases at J, with 13 bases in the middle. The germline V gene has CDR1 MDHEN and CDR2 SYDVKM. CDR3 sequence reads: CASTLLGAYGYTF. CDR3 DNA: TGTGCCAGCACCCTTCTTGGGGCCTATGGCTACACCTTC.

Regarding this clone: Other nucleotide sequences from this sample produce the same CDR3. The chain has TRBV18 and TRBJ1-3; D not resolved. CDR1 is KGHSH, CDR2 LQKENI, per germline. V lost 1 base and J 0 bases, leaving 4 bases between the germline ends. The CDR3 has 14 residues. In DNA form, the CDR3 reads TGTGCCAGCTCACCACAGGGCTCTGGAAACACCATATATTTT. It is translated as CASSPQGSGNTIYF.

This chain joins TRBV7-6 and TRBJ1-1, with a possible D match to TRBD1 (5 bases). Between the trimmed V and J ends, which lost 2 bases and 4 bases, there was a span of 14 bases. The CDR3 length is 15 residues. CDR1 and CDR2 from the germline V gene are SGHVS and FNYEAQ. The CDR3 sequence: CASSLFPGRGTEAFF. In nucleotides, the CDR3 is TGTGCCAGCAGCTTATTTCCGGGTAGGGGCACTGAAGCTTTCTTT.

The V call is TRBV5-1, the J call TRBJ2-5; 9 bases are shared with TRBD1. This CDR3 is 16 amino acids long. V shed 4 bases and J 5 bases; nucleotides not matched to a gene: 12. Germline V lookup: CDR1 SGHRS, CDR2 YFSETQ. The CDR3: CASSPYGQGIMETQYF. CDR3 nucleotides: TGCGCCAGCAGCCCGTACGGACAGGGGATAATGGAGACCCAGTACTTC.

The V and J genes are TRBV15 and TRBJ1-1, with no clear D. Per the germline V gene, CDR1 is LNHNV and CDR2 is YYDKDF (reference sequence). The CDR3 is 13 amino acids. V gave up 1 base and J gave up 8 bases, with 11 bases separating them. CDR3 in amino acids: CATSRVKSTEAFF. The CDR3 DNA sequence: TGTGCCACCAGCAGAGTGAAATCGACGGAAGCTTTCTTT.

Comment on this clone: Different DNA sequences within this sample yield the same CDR3. The chain carries TRBV5-1 and TRBJ2-1; TRBD2 agrees at 7 bases. CDR3 length equals 17 residues. The J segment lost 1 base and the V segment lost 0 bases, leaving 7 bases of the junction unmatched. Per germline, CDR1 SGHRS and CDR2 YFSETQ. The CDR3 DNA is TGCGCCAGCAGCTTGGAAGCTAGCGGATCGTCCTACAATGAGCAGTTCTTC. Its protein is CASSLEASGSSYNEQFF.

The chain employs TRBV28 and TRBJ1-1, with unresolved D. This CDR3 comprises 11 residues. The germline gives CDR1 MDHEN, CDR2 SYDVKM. V lost 7 bases, J lost 5 bases, and 8 bases lay in between. This CDR3 is CASNWGTEAFF. Written as DNA, the CDR3 is TGTGCCAGCAATTGGGGTACTGAAGCTTTCTTT.

This clone was picked up one time. The chain joins TRBV5-6 to TRBJ1-6; 7 nucleotides line up with TRBD1. The CDR3 is 13 residues long. V shed 7 bases and J 10 bases; nucleotides not matched to a gene: 8. Germline values: CDR1 SGHDT, CDR2 YYEEEE. CDR3 in amino acids: CASSRGGRSPLHF. The CDR3 DNA follows: TGTGCCAGCTCGAGAGGGGGCCGGTCACCCCTCCACTTT.

J is TRBJ1-2 and V is TRBV7-6; D remains unclear. The CDR3 has 13 amino acids. CDR1 is SGHVS and CDR2 is FNYEAQ in the germline V gene. Deletions cut 3 bases from V and 3 bases from J, with 8 bases between. CDR3 nucleotides: TGTGCCAGCAGCTTCAACACCCACTATGGCTACACCTTC. Translation: CASSFNTHYGYTF.

The chain is built from TRBV25-1 and TRBJ2-7; TRBD2 matches 7 bases. This CDR3 has 17 amino acids. Germline CDR1 and CDR2: MGHDK and SYGVNS. V shed 2 bases, J shed 5 bases, and the junction held 15 bases outside the gene matches. This CDR3 reads CASSERMRERALDEQYF. The CDR3 DNA follows: TGTGCCAGCAGTGAAAGAATGCGGGAGAGAGCTCTTGACGAGCAGTACTTC.

In regard to this clone: This CDR3 is also generated by other DNA sequences in the sample. The CDR3 spells CASGYGYTF. In DNA, the CDR3 is TGTGCCAGCGGCTATGGCTACACCTTC. J is TRBJ1-2 and V is TRBV28; D not certain. V lost 8 bases and J 4 bases, leaving 2 bases between the germline ends. The CDR3 is 9 amino acids. From germline, CDR1 is MDHEN and CDR2 SYDVKM.

CDR3 in DNA: TGTGCCAGCAGTGAAGATTGGACAGGGTCCTACGAGCAGTACTTC. This translates into CASSEDWTGSYEQYF. V and J are TRBV6-1 and TRBJ2-7; 8 nucleotides line up with TRBD1. CDR1 is MNHNS and CDR2 is SASEGT in the germline V gene. The CDR3 consists of 15 residues. Unmatched junction bases numbered 3, after V lost 1 base and J lost 1 base.

This sequence joins TRBV10-3 and TRBJ2-3, with 7 bases matching TRBD1. Germline V gene lookup returns CDR1 ENHRY and CDR2 SYGVKD. The junction had 7 bases not matched to a gene; V was cut back by 6 bases and J by 4 bases. CDR3 size: 14 residues. This CDR3 is CAIRKTGTSDTQYF. The CDR3 DNA reads TGTGCCATCAGAAAGACAGGGACCTCAGATACGCAGTATTTT.

This chain connects TRBV18 to TRBJ2-7; tentative D call: TRBD2 (6 bases). The germline gives CDR1 KGHSH, CDR2 LQKENI. The V end was cut by 3 bases, the J end by 2 bases, with 14 bases between. The CDR3 is 15 amino acids. The CDR3 here is CASSPSPGVPYEQYF. For the CDR3, the DNA is TGTGCCAGCTCACCGTCTCCGGGAGTGCCCTACGAGCAGTACTTC.

V is TRBV5-6 and J is TRBJ1-2; tentative D call: TRBD1 (6 bases). V lost 3 bases to trimming and J lost 6 bases, with 15 bases between them. CDR3 length equals 14 residues. In germline, CDR1 is SGHDT, CDR2 YYEEEE. The CDR3 nucleotides read TGTGCCAGCAGCTCCGCAACAGGGCTGCATGGCTACACCTTC. Protein: CASSSATGLHGYTF.

The chain couples TRBV6-5 to TRBJ2-7; D is possibly TRBD2 (6 bases). This CDR3 has 15 residues. V lost 4 bases and J lost 2, with 15 bases in between. From germline, CDR1 is MNHEY and CDR2 SVGAGI. CDR3 coding DNA: TGTGCCAGCAGTTCCCCCGGGACTGGGACCTACGAGCAGTACTTC. Its translation is CASSSPGTGTYEQYF.

The V gene is TRBV13, the J gene TRBJ2-7, with D hard to call. Looked up from germline, CDR1 is PRHDT and CDR2 is FYEKMQ (reference sequence). The CDR3 spans 14 residues. With 2 bases removed from V and 2 bases from J, the gap between germline ends came to 10 bases. The DNA for the CDR3 is TGTGCCAGCAGCTTAAAGCACGTACCCTACGAGCAGTACTTC. As protein: CASSLKHVPYEQYF.

V usage is TRBV28 and J usage is TRBJ2-7, with 7 bases matching TRBD1. Germline trimming cut 5 bases from V and 1 base from J; bases unmatched to any gene: 8. The CDR3 length is 15 residues. Germline V gene sequence: CDR1 MDHEN, CDR2 SYDVKM. Here the CDR3 reads CASSLRDRPSYEQYF. The CDR3, as DNA: TGTGCCAGCAGTCTCCGGGACAGACCTTCCTACGAGCAGTACTTC.

This clone was seen only a few times. The V gene is TRBV9, the J gene TRBJ1-6, with D perhaps matching TRBD1 (6 bases). Germline CDR1 reads SGDLS; CDR2 reads YYNGEE. This CDR3 is built from 13 residues. V shed 5 bases and J shed 10 bases, with 13 bases lying between them. The CDR3 DNA is TGTGCCAGCAGGGGGGGCAGTGGATCACCCCTCCACTTT. Protein sequence: CASRGGSGSPLHF.

The chain joins TRBV6-1 to TRBJ2-3; 10 bases are shared with TRBD2. The CDR3 loop spans 15 amino acids. Unmatched junction bases numbered 9, after V lost 7 bases and J lost 5 bases. Germline V CDR1 and CDR2: MNHNS, SASEGT. The CDR3 loop is CASILGLAVGDTQYF. The CDR3 nucleotides read TGTGCCAGCATCCTCGGACTAGCGGTAGGAGATACGCAGTATTTT.